These 23 T cell receptor beta chains share one sample of origin, sequenced in a study of Tregs in tolerant kidney transplant recipients. Clones were sequenced by immunoSEQ multiplex PCR, and TCRdb holds only the in-frame ones, with some missing. This repertoire includes some 15,000 clones. The nonmyeloablative bone marrow transplants came from related graft donors, with transient mixed chimerism. Sequences were derived from CD4+ T cells from blood (PBMCs), sampled 12 months after the transplant. These receptors came from a human patient who received a combined kidney and bone marrow transplant. Certain T cells may be donor cells from the graft.

In regard to this clone: The observed sequence ends 3 residues before the CDR3 terminus, with the missing tail filled in from the germline J gene. The rearrangement links TRBV20-1 to TRBJ1-5, with D possibly TRBD1 on 5 matching bases. Trimming shortened V by 5 bases and J by 5 bases, and 25 bases separated the two germline ends. The CDR3 is made up of 17 amino acids. CDR1 and CDR2 (germline): DFQATT, SNEGSKA (reference sequence). CDR3 loop: CSAASPSGGLIYQPQHF. The sequenced part of the CDR3 DNA is TGCAGTGCTGCCTCCCCGTCGGGGGGACTAATTTATCAGCCC.

Turning to this clone: The read ends 3 residues before the CDR3 terminus; that terminus is restored from the germline J gene. The J gene is TRBJ2-1, the V gene TRBV29-1; 12 bases map to TRBD2. The length of the CDR3 is 14 residues. Trimming at V came to 7 bases and at J to 4 bases, leaving 5 bases not matched to a gene. The V gene's germline CDR1 is SQVTM and CDR2 ANQGSEA. The DNA read from the CDR3 is TGCAGCGCTGGACTAGCGGGACGATACAATGAG. Amino acid sequence: CSAGLAGRYNE. The whole CDR3 region reads CSAGLAGRYNEQFF.

CDR3 loop: CASSDSGNTEAFF. The covered CDR3 bases are TGTGCCAGCTCCGATTCAGGGAACACTGAA. The chain carries TRBV7-3 and TRBJ1-1; D is unclear. Read coverage stops 3 residues before the CDR3 terminus; the germline J gene supplies the remainder. V was trimmed by 8 bases and J by 1 base, leaving 11 bases between them. CDR1 is SGHTA and CDR2 is FQGTGA in the germline V gene. The CDR3 length is 13 residues.

For this clone: The CDR3 end lies 3 residues beyond the end of the read and is filled in from the germline J gene. V is TRBV12-5 and J is TRBJ2-7; D remains ambiguous. Per germline, CDR1 LGHNT and CDR2 FRNRAP. V was cut by 5 bases and J by 6 bases, with 11 bases left in between. CDR3 length equals 12 residues. The CDR3 here is CASGTRPGEQYF. The part of the CDR3 DNA that was read is TGTGCTAGTGGTACCAGGCCTGGCGAG.

In regard to this clone: The CDR3 goes on 3 residues after the read ends, and that part is filled in from the germline J gene. This chain links TRBV20-1 with TRBJ1-2; D is ambiguous. The CDR3 sequence is 14 residues long. The V end was cut by 0 bases, the J end by 4 bases, with 12 bases between. Germline V CDR1 and CDR2: DFQATT, SNEGSKA (reference sequence). CDR3 amino acids: CSAREGRAGYGYTF. CDR3 bases read: TGCAGTGCTAGAGAGGGTAGGGCGGGCTATGGC.

To note about this clone: The CDR3 end falls 3 residues outside the read, so it is completed with the germline J gene. This chain connects TRBV19 to TRBJ2-3; 7 positions agree with TRBD1. The CDR3 consists of 14 residues. V was clipped by 4 bases and J by 8 bases; unmatched bases: 9. Germline V gives CDR1 LNHDA, CDR2 SQIVND (reference sequence). CDR3 in amino acids: CASSRRQGLTTQYF. Incomplete CDR3 DNA: TGTGCCAGTAGTAGAAGACAGGGATTGACTACG.

This clone is deemed medium-sized by its frequency. The CDR3 end is not reached by the read, which stops 3 residues before it; the germline J gene fills it in. The chain is built from TRBV7-9 and TRBJ2-1; D is possibly TRBD1 (6 bases). Germline V gives CDR1 SEHNR, CDR2 FQNEAQ (reference sequence). V was clipped by 1 base and J by 9 bases, with 7 bases between them. The CDR3 runs to 12 residues. CDR3 amino acids: CASSLVGGEQFF. The covered CDR3 bases are TGTGCCAGCAGCTTAGTAGGGGGTGAG.

As concerns this clone: From the germline J gene comes the end of the CDR3, since the read stops 3 residues before it. The chain uses TRBV19 and TRBJ1-5, with D perhaps matching TRBD1 (6 bases). CDR3 length: 14 amino acids. The ends were cut back, 6 bases at V and 6 bases at J, with 15 bases in the middle. Germline V CDR1 and CDR2: LNHDA, SQIVND (reference sequence). CDR3 loop: CASRVTGDRQPQHF. Partial CDR3 DNA: TGTGCCAGTAGGGTGACAGGAGATCGTCAGCCC.

This clone ranks as medium-sized in terms of frequency. The read halts 3 residues ahead of the CDR3 end, with the missing end drawn from the germline J gene. The chain joins TRBV7-3 to TRBJ2-5; D ambiguous. Per germline, CDR1 SGHTA and CDR2 FQGTGA. V lost 1 base to trimming and J lost 5 bases, with 8 bases between them. The CDR3 consists of 13 residues. This CDR3 is CASSLNTRETQYF. The DNA read from the CDR3 is TGTGCCAGCAGCTTAAATACGAGGGAGACC. Combining the CDR3 with reference TRBV7-3 and TRBJ2-5 gives the whole variable domain GAGVSQTPSNKVTEKGKYVELRCDPISGHTALYWYRQSLGQGPEFLIYFQGTGAADDSGLPNDRFFAVRPEGSVSTLKIQRTERGDSAVYLCASSLNTRETQYFGPGTRLLVL.

Comment on this clone: Sequencing ends 3 residues short of the CDR3 end; the germline J gene provides the rest. This chain connects TRBV2 to TRBJ1-1, with a tentative D call TRBD1 (6 bases). V lost 6 bases and J 3 bases, leaving 14 bases between the germline ends. In germline, CDR1 is SNHLY, CDR2 FYNNEI. CDR3 length: 14 residues. The covered CDR3 bases are TGTGCCAGCAGCTTCAGGGGACGGGACACTGAA. Translation: CASSFRGRDTE. The whole CDR3 reads CASSFRGRDTEAFF.

A word on this clone: The sequence runs out 3 residues before the end of the CDR3; the remainder is reconstructed from the germline J gene. The rearrangement uses TRBV20-1 and TRBJ2-7; possible D gene TRBD2, 5 bases. Trimming left V 3 bases short and J 0 bases short, with 9 bases between. Looked up from germline, CDR1 is DFQATT and CDR2 is SNEGSKA (reference sequence). This CDR3 contains 13 residues. CDR3 sequence: CSASSVSSYEQYF. Partial CDR3 DNA: TGCAGTGCTAGTAGCGTTAGCTCCTACGAG.

Note on this clone: The CDR3 is cut off 3 residues early in the read; its end comes from the germline J gene. The V call is TRBV20-1, the J call TRBJ1-2; no reliable D call. Germline V CDR1 and CDR2: DFQATT, SNEGSKA (reference sequence). V was cut by 1 base and J by 4 bases, with 10 bases left in between. This CDR3 contains 13 residues. The DNA read from the CDR3 is TGCAGTGCTAGAGCAGGTTTTGGCTATGGC. Its translation: CSARAGFGYG. The CDR3 reads in full as CSARAGFGYGYTF.

For this clone: The read halts 3 residues ahead of the CDR3 end, with the missing end drawn from the germline J gene. The chain uses TRBV14 and TRBJ2-1; D perhaps matches TRBD1 (6 bases). The CDR3 is 16 residues long. Germline V CDR1 and CDR2: SGHDN, FVKESK. V was trimmed by 3 bases and J by 2 bases, leaving 14 bases between them. CDR3 DNA (partial): TGTGCCAGCAGCCAGTACCAGGGGCGAACCTACAATGAG. Its protein product is CASSQYQGRTYNE. In full, the CDR3 is CASSQYQGRTYNEQFF.

With regard to this clone: The CDR3 is cut off 3 residues early in the read; its end comes from the germline J gene. The chain has TRBV7-4 and TRBJ2-1, with D unclear. The CDR3 totals 16 residues. The germline gives CDR1 SGHVT, CDR2 SQSDAQ. Trimming left V 2 bases short and J 0 bases short, with 11 bases between. The chain's CDR3 is CASSLNPAVSYNEQFF. Incomplete CDR3 DNA: TGTGCCAGCAGCTTAAACCCCGCAGTCTCCTACAATGAG. The full variable domain, with the rest looked up from reference TRBV7-4 and TRBJ2-1, is GAGVSQSPRYKVAKRGRDVALRCDSISGHVTLYWYRQTLGQGSEVLTYSQSDAQRDKSGRPSGRFSAERPERSVSTLKIQRTEQGDSAVYLCASSLNPAVSYNEQFFGPGTRLTVL.

Concerning this clone: The missing CDR3 end, 3 residues past where the read stops, is filled in from the germline J gene. J is TRBJ2-1 and V is TRBV5-1; 7 bases line up with TRBD1. The V gene's germline CDR1 is SGHRS and CDR2 YFSETQ. The CDR3 consists of 14 residues. V trimming: 4 bases; J trimming: 7 bases; junction bases outside the gene matches: 8. The covered CDR3 bases are TGCGCCAGCAGCCCGACAGGGTTCGGGAATGAG. Translated: CASSPTGFGNE. The whole CDR3 protein reads CASSPTGFGNEQFF.

In terms of frequency, this clone is medium-sized. The read comes to an end 3 residues before the CDR3 does, leaving the germline J gene to fill in the end. This chain links TRBV6-1 with TRBJ2-3, with 7 bases aligning to TRBD2. CDR3 size: 16 residues. Germline CDR1 and CDR2: MNHNS and SASEGT. With 4 bases clipped from V and 3 bases from J, the junction kept 10 bases outside the gene matches. The CDR3: CASSVGILAETDTQYF. The part of the CDR3 DNA that was read is TGTGCCAGCAGTGTGGGCATCCTAGCGGAGACAGATACG.

Comments on this clone: Coverage ceases 3 residues before the CDR3 finishes, and the germline J gene fills in the end. The chain uses TRBV6-9 and TRBJ2-7; either TRBD1 or TRBD2 may fit D (6 bases each). The V gene's germline CDR1 is MNHGY and CDR2 SVAAGI. The CDR3 spans 16 residues. V was trimmed by 5 bases and J by 2 bases, leaving 19 bases between them. CDR3 bases read: TGTGCCAGCAGTGATCCGCCTACAGGGAGGCCCTACGAG. Translated, it gives CASSDPPTGRPYE. The complete CDR3 sequence is CASSDPPTGRPYEQYF.

Details on this clone: The CDR3 end is not reached by the read, which stops 3 residues before it; the germline J gene fills it in. V is TRBV7-3 and J is TRBJ2-1; TRBD2 matches 11 bases. The CDR3 is 17 amino acids. The V and J ends lost 5 bases and 2 bases, in that order; junction bases with no gene match: 8. Germline CDR1 and CDR2: SGHTA and FQGTGA. Partial CDR3 DNA: TGTGCCAGCAGCCTAGCGGGAGGAGGGCCCGCCTACAATGAG. It specifies CASSLAGGGPAYNE. The full-length CDR3 reads as CASSLAGGGPAYNEQFF.

As for this clone: Read data end 3 residues before the CDR3 end; the end is taken from the germline J gene. The chain couples TRBV5-1 to TRBJ2-3, with 9 bases lining up with TRBD2. CDR3 length: 17 residues. V lost 1 base to trimming and J lost 1 base; unmatched junction nucleotides: 7. Germline lookup yields CDR1 SGHRS and CDR2 YFSETQ. The CDR3: CASSLPWLAGGTDTQYF. Partial CDR3 DNA: TGCGCCAGCAGCTTGCCCTGGTTAGCGGGAGGCACAGATACG.

This clone counts as medium-sized by frequency. With the read ending 3 residues before the CDR3 end, the germline J gene is used to fill in that end. This rearrangement joins TRBV5-1 to TRBJ2-5, with D maybe TRBD2 (7 bases). CDR3 length equals 15 residues. V was trimmed by 1 base and J by 4 bases, leaving 14 bases between them. The germline gives CDR1 SGHRS, CDR2 YFSETQ. CDR3 bases read: TGCGCCAGCAGCTTGAGGGGGGGCGTAGGAGAGACC. Its protein is CASSLRGGVGET. The complete CDR3 protein is CASSLRGGVGETQYF.

As to this clone: The read terminates 3 residues before the CDR3 end, so the remaining end is supplied by the germline J gene. J is TRBJ2-1 and V is TRBV19, with a tentative D call TRBD1 (6 bases). Germline-derived CDR1 and CDR2 are LNHDA and SQIVND (reference sequence). The CDR3 consists of 14 residues. V was pared by 6 bases and J by 4 bases, with 13 bases between. CDR3 DNA, as far as it was read: TGTGCCAGTAGGCGGACAGAGACATACAATGAG. This translates into CASRRTETYNE. The whole CDR3 protein is CASRRTETYNEQFF.

As concerns this clone: The CDR3 extends 3 residues past the end of the read, so its final part is completed from the germline J gene. The J gene is TRBJ2-3, the V gene TRBV10-1, with TRBD2 identical over 11 bases. With V trimmed by 0 bases and J by 4 bases, 6 bases remained unmatched. Germline V gene sequence: CDR1 WNHNN, CDR2 SYGVQD (reference sequence). This CDR3 spans 17 amino acids. The CDR3 here is CASSESFSGRESDTQYF. The sequenced part of the CDR3 DNA is TGCGCCAGCAGTGAGTCCTTTAGCGGGAGGGAATCAGATACG.

A remark on this clone: The CDR3 end falls 3 residues outside the read, so it is completed with the germline J gene. This chain joins TRBV5-1 and TRBJ1-5; TRBD1 matches at 9 bases. The germline gives CDR1 SGHRS, CDR2 YFSETQ. The CDR3 length is 14 residues. Trimming at V came to 4 bases and at J to 4 bases, leaving 3 bases not matched to a gene. Incomplete CDR3 DNA: TGCGCCAGCAGCCAGACAGGGGGTAATCAGCCC. As protein: CASSQTGGNQP. The full CDR3 reads CASSQTGGNQPQHF.